The clone carrying this T cell receptor (beta chain) was observed many times. Antigen specificity is unknown. This sample was included in a study of T-cell memory formation after mild COVID-19. Study-level information: Largely, the TCR clusters proved donor specific. Study-wide results and caveats: Clones contracting over day 15 to 85 were CD4/CD8 balanced, with later expanders leaning CD4+. Nothing showed for sure that second-wave clones peaking on day 37 were SARS-CoV-2 specific.

Constant-segment primers were used for 5'RACE, and the resulting TCR alpha and TCR beta cDNA libraries carried sample barcodes and UMIs. TCRdb processed the 5' RACE reads anew with MiXCR; each CDR3 protein has one entry. The data show roughly 130,000 distinct CDR3 sequences, approximately 5.9% seen once. The clonotype was recovered from an adult woman who had mild COVID-19 (a few samples of this study predate the infection). Cell type and time point are not known. Sequenced input: PBMCs or a T cell subset sorted from them (not recorded which).

CDR3 in DNA: TGTGCCAGCAGTCAAAGGCCAGCGAATCAGCCCCAGCATTTT. Translating it yields CASSQRPANQPQHF. V and J are TRBV12-3 or TRBV12-4 and TRBJ1-5; no firm D call. V shed 5 bases and J shed 4 bases, with 12 bases lying between them. The CDR3 loop spans 14 amino acids.